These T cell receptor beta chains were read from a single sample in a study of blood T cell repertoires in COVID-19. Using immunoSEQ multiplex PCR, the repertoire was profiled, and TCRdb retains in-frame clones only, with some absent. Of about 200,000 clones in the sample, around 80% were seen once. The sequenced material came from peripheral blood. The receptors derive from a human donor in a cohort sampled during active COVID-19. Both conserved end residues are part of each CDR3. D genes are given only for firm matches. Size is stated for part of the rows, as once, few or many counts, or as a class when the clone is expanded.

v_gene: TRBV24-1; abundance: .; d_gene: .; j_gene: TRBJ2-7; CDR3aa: CATSDSMTGSYEQYF; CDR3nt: TGTGCCACCAGTGACTCTATGACAGGATCCTACGAGCAGTACTTC
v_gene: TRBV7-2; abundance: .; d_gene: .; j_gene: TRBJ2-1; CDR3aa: CASNPGSYNEQFF; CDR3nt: TGTGCCAGCAACCCAGGCTCCTACAATGAGCAGTTCTTC
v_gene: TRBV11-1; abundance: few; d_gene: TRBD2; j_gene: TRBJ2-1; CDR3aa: CASSFSGRDNEQFF; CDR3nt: TGTGCCAGCAGCTTCAGCGGGAGGGACAATGAGCAGTTCTTC
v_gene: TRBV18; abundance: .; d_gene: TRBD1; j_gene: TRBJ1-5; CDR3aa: CASSRDRTGLPQHF; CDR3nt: TGTGCCAGCTCGCGGGACAGGACAGGGTTGCCCCAGCATTTT
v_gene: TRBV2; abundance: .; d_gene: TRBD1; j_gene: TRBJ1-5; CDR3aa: CASSPGQYQPQHF; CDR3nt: TGTGCCAGCAGCCCGGGACAGTATCAGCCCCAGCATTTT
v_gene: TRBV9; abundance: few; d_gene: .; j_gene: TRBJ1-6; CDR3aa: CASSAPKTGAYNSPLHF; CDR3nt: TGTGCCAGCAGCGCCCCCAAGACAGGTGCCTATAATTCACCCCTCCACTTT
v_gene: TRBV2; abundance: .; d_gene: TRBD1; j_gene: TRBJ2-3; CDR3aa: CASSGGQGVDTQYF; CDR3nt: TGTGCCAGCAGTGGGGGACAGGGGGTAGATACGCAGTATTTT
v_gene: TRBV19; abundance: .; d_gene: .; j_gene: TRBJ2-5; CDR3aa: CASSRTVSQETQYF; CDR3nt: TGTGCCAGTAGCCGGACAGTATCCCAAGAGACCCAGTACTTC
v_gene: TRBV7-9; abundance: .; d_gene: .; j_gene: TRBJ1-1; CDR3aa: CASRVGFRGNTEAFF; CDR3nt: TGTGCCAGCCGAGTCGGATTCAGGGGGAACACTGAAGCTTTCTTT
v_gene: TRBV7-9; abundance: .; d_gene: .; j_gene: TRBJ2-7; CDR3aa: CASSFSRQESSYEQYF; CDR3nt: TGTGCCAGCAGCTTTTCGCGACAGGAGAGCTCCTACGAGCAGTACTTC
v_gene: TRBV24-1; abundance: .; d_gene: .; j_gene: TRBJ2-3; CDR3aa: CATAQGGADTQYF; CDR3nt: TGTGCCACCGCACAAGGGGGGGCAGATACGCAGTATTTT
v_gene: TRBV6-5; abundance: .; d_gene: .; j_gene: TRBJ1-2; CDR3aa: CASSRQGSGYTF; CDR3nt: TGTGCCAGCAGTCGCCAGGGTTCCGGCTACACCTTC
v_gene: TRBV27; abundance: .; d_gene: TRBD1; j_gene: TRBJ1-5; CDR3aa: CASSLSRDSNSNQPQHF; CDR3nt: TGTGCCAGCAGTTTATCCAGGGACAGCAATAGCAATCAGCCCCAGCATTTT
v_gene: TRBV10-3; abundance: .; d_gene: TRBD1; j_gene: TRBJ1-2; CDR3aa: CAISVQGNYGYTF; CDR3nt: TGTGCCATCAGTGTACAGGGGAACTATGGCTACACCTTC
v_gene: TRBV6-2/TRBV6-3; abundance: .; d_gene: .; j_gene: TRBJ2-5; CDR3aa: CASSYSPGLQETQYF; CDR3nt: TGTGCCAGCAGTTACTCTCCAGGGTTACAAGAGACCCAGTACTTC
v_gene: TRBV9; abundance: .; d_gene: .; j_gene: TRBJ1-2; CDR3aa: CASSPSGGRLRHGYTF; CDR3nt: TGTGCCAGCAGCCCTTCCGGGGGGCGGTTACGACATGGCTACACCTTC
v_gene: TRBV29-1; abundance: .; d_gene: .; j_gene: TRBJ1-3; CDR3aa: CSVAYSGNTIYF; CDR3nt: TGCAGCGTTGCCTACTCTGGAAACACCATATATTTT